A selection of T cell receptor beta chains follows, all from one sample in a study of T cell responses to AZD1222 COVID-19 vaccine. Libraries were prepared by immunoSEQ multiplex PCR; TCRdb keeps only in-frame clonotypes and omits some of them. This table has roughly 150,000 clones, roughly 89% appearing once. Sequenced here: peripheral blood, sampled on day 0 of AZD1222 vaccination. The receptors stem from an adult in good health. The CDR3 runs from the conserved cysteine through the conserved F or W. The D gene is left open where the match is weak.

D gene	V gene	J gene	CDR3 protein	CDR3 DNA
.	TRBV2	TRBJ2-4	CASTRIAKNIQYF	TGTGCCAGCACTAGGATAGCCAAAAACATTCAGTACTTC
.	TRBV5-4	TRBJ2-7	CASSLDDEQYF	TGTGCCAGCAGCTTGGATGACGAGCAGTACTTC
.	TRBV5-5	TRBJ1-3	CASSPTVSSGNTIYF	TGTGCCAGCAGCCCTACGGTGAGCTCTGGAAACACCATATATTTT
TRBD2	TRBV10-2	TRBJ2-7	CASLTALAGGRYEQYF	TGCGCCAGCCTCACAGCCCTAGCGGGAGGGCGTTACGAGCAGTACTTC
.	TRBV6-5	TRBJ1-3	CASSYSSRAGNTIYF	TGTGCCAGCAGTTACTCGTCCAGGGCTGGAAACACCATATATTTT
.	TRBV6-5	TRBJ1-3	CASRSLRDSGNTIYF	TGTGCCAGCAGAAGCCTCAGGGACTCTGGAAACACCATATATTTT
.	TRBV19	TRBJ1-2	CASSPQGSGSPYTF	TGTGCCAGTAGTCCGCAGGGAAGCGGATCCCCCTACACCTTC
.	TRBV19	TRBJ2-3	CASSMGTSSMDTQYF	TGTGCCAGTAGTATGGGCACTAGCAGCATGGATACGCAGTATTTT
.	TRBV5-1	TRBJ2-2	CASRTPGLTGELFF	TGCGCCAGCAGGACCCCGGGACTTACCGGGGAGCTGTTTTTT
.	TRBV24-1	TRBJ2-1	CATAWGDEQFF	TGTGCCACCGCATGGGGGGATGAGCAGTTCTTC
TRBD1	TRBV6-5	TRBJ2-4	CASTDRGGSKNIQYF	TGTGCCAGCACCGACAGGGGCGGGTCCAAAAACATTCAGTACTTC
TRBD1	TRBV5-1	TRBJ1-1	CASSSDRGWLNTEAFF	TGCGCCAGCAGCTCCGACAGGGGGTGGTTGAACACTGAAGCTTTCTTT
.	TRBV6-1	TRBJ2-3	CASSEEQGGIDTQYF	TGTGCCAGCAGTGAAGAGCAGGGCGGGATAGATACGCAGTATTTT
TRBD2	TRBV5-1	TRBJ2-1	CASSGTSGRTSYNEQFF	TGCGCCAGCAGCGGGACTAGCGGGAGGACCTCCTACAATGAGCAGTTCTTC
.	TRBV7-3	TRBJ2-1	CASSPDGYREQFF	TGTGCCAGCAGCCCGGACGGGTACAGGGAGCAGTTCTTC
TRBD2	TRBV5-4	TRBJ2-5	CASTLREGLETQYF	TGTGCCAGCACCCTGCGGGAGGGCCTCGAGACCCAGTACTTC
TRBD1	TRBV7-9	TRBJ1-4	CASSLARTGSNEKLFF	TGTGCCAGCAGCTTAGCCAGGACAGGGAGTAATGAAAAACTGTTTTTT
TRBD1	TRBV6-5	TRBJ1-1	CASSYLDRLTEAFF	TGTGCCAGCAGTTACCTGGACAGGCTAACCGAAGCTTTCTTT
.	TRBV5-1	TRBJ1-2	CASSPAGVNYGYTF	TGCGCCAGCAGCCCGGCGGGAGTTAACTATGGCTACACCTTC
TRBD1	TRBV5-1	TRBJ1-2	CASSLYPGTGSGYTF	TGCGCCAGCAGCTTGTACCCCGGGACAGGGTCTGGCTACACCTTC
.	TRBV4-2	TRBJ1-6	CASSQETTVARYNSPLHF	TGTGCCAGCAGCCAAGAAACAACGGTCGCCAGATATAATTCACCCCTCCACTTT
TRBD1	TRBV5-8	TRBJ1-5	CASSFKGQWSNQPQHF	TGTGCCAGCAGCTTTAAGGGACAGTGGAGCAATCAGCCCCAGCATTTT
.	TRBV15	TRBJ2-7	CATSVSGYEQYF	TGTGCCACCAGCGTCTCAGGGTACGAGCAGTACTTC